These T cell receptor beta chains were read from a single sample in a study of OX40 agonist ivuxolimab in advanced cancers. Generated by immunoSEQ multiplex PCR, the TCRdb table keeps only in-frame clones and is missing some. The table includes around 20,000 clones, around 74% detected once. The sequencing here drew on CD4+ or CD8+ T cells sorted from blood, taken in a trial of the OX40 agonist ivuxolimab. These receptor sequences come from an adult with an advanced solid tumor such as melanoma, head and neck, liver or kidney cancer. CDR3s include the opening cysteine and the closing phenylalanine or tryptophan. D genes are given only for firm matches. Clone size is stated in some rows and not others, as once, few, many or a class when expanded.

j_call clone_size v_call d_call cdr3_nt cdr3_aa
TRBJ2-3 . TRBV9 . TGTGCCAGCAGCGTATCCTGGGGTAGCACAGATACGCAGTATTTT CASSVSWGSTDTQYF
TRBJ2-1 . TRBV9 . TGTGCCAGCAGCGTCGATGGGGGGCGGAATGAGCAGTTCTTC CASSVDGGRNEQFF
TRBJ1-2 . TRBV30 TRBD1 TGTGCCTGGAGTGCCGGGACAGGAAGAATAGACTATGGCTACACCTTC CAWSAGTGRIDYGYTF
TRBJ1-3 few TRBV9 . TGTGCCAGCAGCGTAGGTGCAGGGGAAGGAAACACCATATATTTT CASSVGAGEGNTIYF
TRBJ2-5 . TRBV28 TRBD2 TGTGCCAGCAGTCAGCCCGCGGGGGGGAAGGAAGAGACCCAGTACTTC CASSQPAGGKEETQYF
TRBJ2-1 . TRBV7-9 TRBD1 TGTGCCAGCAGCTTAGAACAGGGGGGTCCCTACAATGAGCAGTTCTTC CASSLEQGGPYNEQFF
TRBJ2-1 . TRBV15 TRBD2 TGTGCCACCAGCCCCGCGGGAGGGTTTGAGCAGTTCTTC CATSPAGGFEQFF
TRBJ2-4 once TRBV2 TRBD2 TGTGCCAGCAGACGGACTAGCGGGTTAGCCAAAAACATTCAGTACTTC CASRRTSGLAKNIQYF
TRBJ1-1 once TRBV2 . TGTGCCAGCAGTGAATATCAGGTGAACACTGAAGCTTTCTTT CASSEYQVNTEAFF
TRBJ1-1 few TRBV9 . TGTGCCAGCAGCGCGGACCCGAACACTGAAGCTTTCTTT CASSADPNTEAFF
TRBJ1-1 few TRBV2 . TGTGCCAGCAGTGAAGTGACAGTGAACACTGAAGCTTTCTTT CASSEVTVNTEAFF
TRBJ2-2 . TRBV28 TRBD2 TGTGCCAGTCGTAGCGTAAGACTAGCGGGGAAAGCTACCGGGGAGCTGTTTTTT CASRSVRLAGKATGELFF
TRBJ1-1 few TRBV2 . TGTGCCAGCAGTGAAGCGCGTGGCTCTGAAGCTTTCTTT CASSEARGSEAFF
TRBJ1-1 . TRBV18 . TGTGCCAGCTCACCATCCTCCAGGGGAGTAGTTGATACTGAAGCTTTCTTT CASSPSSRGVVDTEAFF